Included here is one T cell receptor beta chain sequence, with context. This sample is drawn from a study of blood T cell repertoires in COVID-19. The wider study: From the United States, Italy and Spain came samples of acute and convalescent COVID-19. The cDNA or gDNA used as material had been derived from T cells, B-cell-depleted T cells, or PBMCs.

Trimming removed 6 bases at V and 7 bases at J, with 13 bases between. The CDR3 loop spans 12 amino acids. Germline values: CDR1 MNHEY, CDR2 SVGAGI. Sequenced by immunoSEQ multiplex PCR; TCRdb stores in-frame clones only, minus some. The sample comprises hundreds of thousands of clones, around 89% of which are singletons, and about 5% rests with the top ten. The sample comprised peripheral blood. The chain recombines TRBV6-5 with TRBJ2-7, with no clear D. This TCR was recovered from a man between 40 and 49 years old with acute or convalescent COVID-19. CDR3 region: CASRTDPKEQYF. DNA for the CDR3: TGTGCCAGCAGGACTGATCCTAAGGAGCAGTACTTC.